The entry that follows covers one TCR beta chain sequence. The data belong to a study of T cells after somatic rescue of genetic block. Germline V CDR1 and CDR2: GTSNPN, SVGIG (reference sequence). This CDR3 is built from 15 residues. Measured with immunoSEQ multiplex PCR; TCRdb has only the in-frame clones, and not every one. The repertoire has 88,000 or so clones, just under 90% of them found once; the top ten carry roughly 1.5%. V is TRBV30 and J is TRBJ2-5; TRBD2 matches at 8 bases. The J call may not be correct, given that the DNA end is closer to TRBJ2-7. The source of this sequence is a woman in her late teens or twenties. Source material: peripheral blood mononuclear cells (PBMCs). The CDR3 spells CAWSPRGDFGYEQYF. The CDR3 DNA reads TGTGCCTGGAGTCCGCGGGGGGATTTCGGCTACGAGCAGTACTTC.